These 19 T cell receptor beta chains were sequenced from one sample in a study of response to subunit inactivated influenza vaccine. TCRdb passed the RT-PCR reads through MiXCR, listing each CDR3 protein once. The table includes about 700,000 distinct CDR3 sequences, about 15% detected once. The sample consisted of PBMCs from blood, taken 14 days before vaccination. The receptors stem from a middle-aged man who received an inactivated influenza vaccine.

The rearrangement uses TRBV27 and TRBJ2-1; TRBD2 aligns across 13 bases. From germline, CDR1 is MNHEY and CDR2 SMNVEV (reference sequence). V was clipped by 7 bases and J by 8 bases; unmatched bases: 5. The CDR3 covers 14 residues. The chain's CDR3 is CASTTSGRVYEQFF. Written as DNA, the CDR3 is TGTGCCAGCACTACTAGCGGGAGGGTCTATGAGCAGTTCTTC.

This clonotype has only a few counts. The V and J genes are TRBV15 and TRBJ2-1; D is possibly TRBD1 (5 bases). Per the germline V gene, CDR1 is LNHNV and CDR2 is YYDKDF (reference sequence). Trimming stripped 3 bases from V and 3 bases from J, with 12 bases between. This CDR3 comprises 15 residues. The CDR3 spells CATSRALGDYNEQFF. The CDR3 DNA follows: TGTGCCACCAGCAGGGCCCTAGGGGACTACAATGAGCAGTTCTTC. The full variable domain, in which reference TRBV15 and TRBJ2-1 provide the parts outside the CDR3, is DAMVIQNPRYQVTQFGKPVTLSCSQTLNHNVMYWYQQKSSQAPKLLFHYYDKDFNNEADTPDNFQSRRPNTSFCFLDIRSPGLGDTAMYLCATSRALGDYNEQFFGPGTRLTVL.

This clonotype occurred a few times. V and J are TRBV10-3 and TRBJ2-3, with no clear D. V lost 7 bases and J 4 bases, leaving 12 bases between the germline ends. The CDR3 runs 13 residues. Per germline, CDR1 ENHRY and CDR2 SYGVKD. CDR3 amino acids: CAIKGAPADTQYF. CDR3 bases: TGTGCCATCAAAGGCGCTCCAGCAGATACGCAGTATTTT.

This clonotype was seen only a few times. The V gene is TRBV10-2, the J gene TRBJ2-3; 7 bases map to TRBD1. The CDR3 covers 12 residues. Germline V CDR1 and CDR2: WSHSY, SAAADI. The CDR3 DNA reads as TGCGAGACAGGGCCTCGCACAGATACGCAGTATTTT. Encoded protein: CETGPRTDTQYF.

This clonotype has a handful of counts. The V call is TRBV6-5, the J call TRBJ2-7, with TRBD2 matching 12 bases. There are 15 residues in the CDR3. The germline CDR1 and CDR2 sequences are MNHEY and SVGAGI. V trimming: 5 bases; J trimming: 3 bases; junction bases outside the gene matches: 5. The CDR3 DNA reads TGTGCCAGCAGTACTCGACTAGCGGGAGTCTACGAGCAGTACTTC. Amino acid sequence: CASSTRLAGVYEQYF.

This clonotype was seen many times. CDR3 coding DNA: TGCAGTGCTAGAGACCGGACAGGGTCCTACGAGCAGTACTTC. This codes for CSARDRTGSYEQYF. V gene TRBV20-1 combines with J gene TRBJ2-7, with 8 bases fitting TRBD1. J gave up 1 base and V 0 bases, and 2 bases lay outside the gene matches. CDR1 and CDR2 from the germline V gene are DFQATT and SNEGSKA (reference sequence). The CDR3 is 14 amino acids.

The chain is built from TRBV24-1 and TRBJ2-1; possibly TRBD1 or TRBD2 for D (7 bases each). The CDR3 consists of 15 residues. With 7 bases removed from V and 8 bases from J, the gap between germline ends came to 20 bases. Germline loops: CDR1 KGHDR, CDR2 SFDVKD. As DNA, the CDR3 is TGTGCCACCAGCCCCCAGGGGGGGATTGCGGATGAGCAGTTCTTC. Translated, it gives CATSPQGGIADEQFF.

In this sample, this clonotype turned up a few times. The gene calls are TRBV3-1 and TRBJ2-5; D is ambiguous. CDR3 length equals 16 residues. Trimming took 1 base from V and 3 from J, leaving 15 bases between them. Germline V gene data show CDR1 as LGHDT and CDR2 as YNNKEL (reference sequence). In DNA, the CDR3 is TGTGCCAGCAGCCAAGGGCCTCTTCAGGCCGAAGAGACCCAGTACTTC. It is translated as CASSQGPLQAEETQYF.

This clonotype has just a few counts. The chain combines TRBV20-1 with TRBJ2-5, with D possibly TRBD1 on 5 matching bases. The CDR3 covers 14 residues. Germline lookup yields CDR1 DFQATT and CDR2 SNEGSKA (reference sequence). Trimming took 0 bases from V and 2 from J, leaving 10 bases between them. In DNA form, the CDR3 reads TGCAGTGCTAGAGACATCAGGGTTCAAGAGACCCAGTACTTC. It codes for CSARDIRVQETQYF.

Many counts were recorded for this clonotype. The chain links TRBV3-1 to TRBJ2-2, with a weak D call TRBD2 (6 bases). The CDR3 length is 14 residues. V was cut by 3 bases and J by 1 base, with 6 bases left in between. Per the germline V gene, CDR1 is LGHDT and CDR2 is YNNKEL (reference sequence). As DNA, the CDR3 is TGTGCCAGCAGCCAGGGGGGGAACACCGGGGAGCTGTTTTTT. It encodes CASSQGGNTGELFF.

This clonotype was recorded at least ten times. The chain has TRBV5-1 and TRBJ1-2; D gene ambiguous. Trimming took off 4 bases at V and 6 bases at J, with 13 bases between the two ends. CDR3 length: 13 amino acids. CDR1 is SGHRS, CDR2 YFSETQ, per germline. The DNA of the CDR3 is TGCGCCAGCAGCCAAGACCCAGTTAATGGCTACACCTTC. Translation gives CASSQDPVNGYTF.

This chain connects TRBV4-3 to TRBJ2-5; 13 bases are shared with TRBD2. Germline trimming cut 4 bases from V and 1 base from J; bases unmatched to any gene: 3. From germline, CDR1 is LGHNA and CDR2 YSLEER. The CDR3 covers 16 residues. The CDR3 here is CASSLGTSGIQETQYF. In DNA form, the CDR3 reads TGCGCCAGCAGCCTAGGGACTAGCGGGATCCAAGAGACCCAGTACTTC.

This clonotype has more than one count but fewer than ten. The chain joins TRBV7-9 to TRBJ2-1; the match to TRBD2 covers 8 bases. The germline V gene has CDR1 SEHNR and CDR2 FQNEAQ (reference sequence). J gave up 9 bases and V 6 bases, and 13 bases lay outside the gene matches. There are 15 residues in the CDR3. The CDR3 loop reads CASSLTGTRGIEQFF. CDR3 bases: TGTGCCAGCAGTCTAACCGGGACTAGAGGGATTGAGCAGTTCTTC. Variable domain in full (rest from reference TRBV7-9 and TRBJ2-1): DTGVSQNPRHKITKRGQNVTFRCDPISEHNRLYWYRQTLGQGPEFLTYFQNEAQLEKSRLLSDRFSAERPKGSFSTLEIQRTEQGDSAMYLCASSLTGTRGIEQFFGPGTRLTVL.

The chain carries TRBV18 and TRBJ2-7, with a tentative D call TRBD1 (6 bases). This CDR3 region has 15 residues. Germline V gene lookup returns CDR1 KGHSH and CDR2 LQKENI. Trimming removed 3 bases from V and 1 base from J, with 13 bases in between. CDR3 coding DNA: TGTGCCAGCTCACCCAGGCAGGGGTATTCCTACGAGCAGTACTTC. As protein: CASSPRQGYSYEQYF.

The V and J genes are TRBV12-3 or TRBV12-4 and TRBJ2-6; a possible D gene is TRBD1 (6 bases). This CDR3 has 21 residues. V dropped 7 bases and J dropped 2 bases, with 30 bases sitting between them. CDR3 nucleotides: TGTGCCAGCACCGCAAATCGCCCTACAGGGCTCCTAAGCGCTGGGGCCAACGTCCTGACTTTC. Translating gives CASTANRPTGLLSAGANVLTF.

This clonotype occurred a few times. The rearrangement links TRBV5-5 to TRBJ2-7; TRBD2 matches 9 bases. Germline CDR1 is SGHKS and CDR2 is YYEKEE (reference sequence). This CDR3 is built from 15 residues. V lost 0 bases to trimming and J lost 5 bases; unmatched junction nucleotides: 6. CDR3 sequence reads: CASSLEGTSFHEQYF. In DNA, the CDR3 is TGTGCCAGCAGCTTGGAGGGGACTAGCTTCCACGAGCAGTACTTC.

The chain combines TRBV4-1 with TRBJ2-5; 8 bases line up with TRBD1. Germline values: CDR1 MGHRA, CDR2 YSYEKL. The CDR3 spans 15 residues. J was trimmed by 4 bases and V by 1 base; bases with no gene match: 5. CDR3 nucleotide sequence: TGCGCCAGCAGCCAAGGATGGACAGGGAGAGAGACCCAGTACTTC. This sequence encodes CASSQGWTGRETQYF.

This chain uses TRBV4-3 with TRBJ2-3; 7 bases map to TRBD2. Germline V lookup: CDR1 LGHNA, CDR2 YSLEER. Germline trimming cut 1 base from V and 0 bases from J; bases unmatched to any gene: 7. There are 17 residues in the CDR3. CDR3 sequence reads: CASSQGSPAGSTDTQYF. CDR3 bases: TGCGCCAGCAGCCAAGGCTCCCCAGCGGGGAGCACAGATACGCAGTATTTT.

This clonotype was found a few times. This rearrangement joins TRBV5-6 to TRBJ1-6, with unresolved D. Germline CDR1 SGHDT, CDR2 YYEEEE. The CDR3 has 14 amino acids. V shed 0 bases and J shed 10 bases, with 11 bases lying between them. In nucleotides, the CDR3 is TGTGCCAGCAGCTTGGATAGGGTCGAGTCACCCCTCCACTTT. Protein: CASSLDRVESPLHF.